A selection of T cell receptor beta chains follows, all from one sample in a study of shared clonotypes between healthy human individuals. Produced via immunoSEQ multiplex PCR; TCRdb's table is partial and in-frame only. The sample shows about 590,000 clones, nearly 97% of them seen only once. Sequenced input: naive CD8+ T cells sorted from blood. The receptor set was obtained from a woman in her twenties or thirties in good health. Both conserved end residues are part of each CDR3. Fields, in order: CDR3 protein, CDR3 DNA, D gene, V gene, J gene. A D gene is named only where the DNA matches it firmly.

CATSSGGPYEQYF	TGTGCCACCAGCAGTGGGGGCCCCTACGAGCAGTACTTC	.	TRBV15	TRBJ2-7
CASSQEGAGTSGIFQETQYF	TGTGCCAGCAGCCAAGAGGGTGCCGGGACTAGCGGGATTTTTCAAGAGACCCAGTACTTC	TRBD2	TRBV14	TRBJ2-5
CASSYPGLHSTGELFF	TGTGCCAGCAGCTATCCGGGACTACACTCCACCGGGGAGCTGTTTTTT	TRBD2	TRBV5-4	TRBJ2-2
CATSGIGTDYNEQFF	TGTGCCACCAGCGGTATAGGCACTGACTACAATGAGCAGTTCTTC	.	TRBV15	TRBJ2-1
CASSRSGQNNYGYTF	TGTGCCAGCAGCCGCTCGGGACAGAACAACTATGGCTACACCTTC	TRBD1	TRBV6-5	TRBJ1-2
CASSESGGDSYEQYF	TGTGCCAGCAGTGAAAGTGGGGGGGACTCCTACGAGCAGTACTTC	TRBD2	TRBV6-1	TRBJ2-7
CASSLVEGMNQPQHF	TGTGCCAGCAGCTTAGTGGAGGGGATGAATCAGCCCCAGCATTTT	.	TRBV7-2	TRBJ1-5
CASSLNPSYEQYF	TGTGCCAGCAGTTTAAACCCCTCCTACGAGCAGTACTTC	.	TRBV28	TRBJ2-7
CASSRGQGNTEAFF	TGTGCCAGCAGCCGCGGACAGGGGAACACTGAAGCTTTCTTT	TRBD1	TRBV2	TRBJ1-1
CASRPDREDTGELFF	TGTGCCAGTAGGCCGGACAGGGAGGACACCGGGGAGCTGTTTTTT	TRBD1	TRBV19	TRBJ2-2
CASIGTDNTEAFF	TGTGCCAGCATTGGGACAGATAACACTGAAGCTTTCTTT	TRBD1	TRBV6-4	TRBJ1-1
CSVAGTSGSLTYEQYF	TGCAGCGTGGCCGGGACTAGCGGGAGCTTAACCTACGAGCAGTACTTC	TRBD2	TRBV29-1	TRBJ2-7
CASMSRENTQYF	TGTGCCAGTATGTCTCGGGAGAATACGCAGTATTTT	.	TRBV19	TRBJ2-3
CASRGTAPLLGANVLTF	TGTGCCAGCAGAGGGACAGCCCCTCTACTCGGGGCCAACGTCCTGACTTTC	TRBD1	TRBV27	TRBJ2-6
CASLAGGTGELFF	TGTGCCAGTTTAGCGGGAGGAACCGGGGAGCTGTTTTTT	TRBD2	TRBV7-8	TRBJ2-2
CASSLGAGAYNEQFF	TGCGCCAGCAGCTTGGGGGCGGGGGCCTACAATGAGCAGTTCTTC	TRBD2	TRBV5-1	TRBJ2-1
CASSLGGGGDRQYF	TGTGCCAGCAGCTTAGGTGGGGGCGGTGATCGCCAGTACTTC	.	TRBV7-6	TRBJ2-5
CASSGFGGTYNEQFF	TGTGCCAGCAGCGGGTTCGGGGGGACCTACAATGAGCAGTTCTTC	TRBD2	TRBV5-6	TRBJ2-1
CASGQGEKLFF	TGTGCCAGCGGCCAGGGGGAAAAACTGTTTTTT	.	TRBV28	TRBJ1-4
CASSVGQGIDYEQYF	TGTGCCAGCAGCGTAGGACAGGGGATTGACTACGAGCAGTACTTC	TRBD1	TRBV9	TRBJ2-7